This passage covers 23 T cell receptor beta chains from one sample sequenced in a study of glioma-infiltrating T cells. TCR alpha and beta CDR3 regions were amplified from RNA using iRepertoire nested multiplex PCR. One entry per CDR3 protein results from TCRdb running MiXCR on the multiplex PCR reads. Of about 130,000 distinct CDR3 sequences in the sample, roughly 25% were seen once. Material for sequencing was glioma tissue, nonneoplastic brain tissue, or PBMCs (not recorded which). The receptors were gathered from a human donor with low-grade glioma or glioblastoma, undergoing nonglioma brain surgery, or in good health (not recorded which).

This clonotype was seen a few times. The rearrangement uses TRBV12-3 or TRBV12-4 and TRBJ2-1; no firm D call. This CDR3 has 11 amino acids. The germline V and J ends were trimmed by 10 bases and 9 bases, with 13 bases remaining between them. For the CDR3, the DNA is TGTGCCATACACTCTCAAGCTGAGCAGTTCTTC. Translation gives CAIHSQAEQFF.

This clonotype was observed at least ten times. The V gene is TRBV20-1, the J gene TRBJ2-3; D is ambiguous. Looked up from germline, CDR1 is DFQATT and CDR2 is SNEGSKA (reference sequence). The CDR3 is made up of 15 amino acids. Trimming left V 5 bases short and J 0 bases short, with 15 bases between. In nucleotides, the CDR3 is TGCAGTGCTGACGCAGGAGTTTTGAGCACAGATACGCAGTATTTT. It translates to CSADAGVLSTDTQYF.

This clonotype was counted many times. V usage is TRBV7-6 and J usage is TRBJ2-7, with TRBD2 identical over 16 bases. J lost 4 bases, V lost 1 base, and 13 bases had no gene match. The V gene's germline CDR1 is SGHVS and CDR2 FNYEAQ. The CDR3 loop spans 20 amino acids. The CDR3 loop reads CASSLGTGTSGRAHAYEQYF. Written as DNA, the CDR3 is TGTGCCAGCAGCTTAGGGACCGGGACTAGCGGGAGGGCCCATGCGTACGAGCAGTACTTC. Complete variable domain (other parts from reference TRBV7-6 and TRBJ2-7): GAGVSQSPRYKVTKRGQDVALRCDPISGHVSLYWYRQALGQGPEFLTYFNYEAQQDKSGLPNDRFSAERPEGSISTLTIQRTEQRDSAMYRCASSLGTGTSGRAHAYEQYFGPGTRLTVT.

This clonotype has just one count. A much more abundant neighbour one base away suggests this may be a read error. The chain has TRBV6-1 and TRBJ2-5; possibly TRBD1 for D (7 bases). This CDR3 comprises 14 residues. Per the germline V gene, CDR1 is MNHNS and CDR2 is SASEGT. DNA of the CDR3: TGTGCCACCCACGGGGGACAGCCAGAGAAGACCCAGTGCTTC. Translation: CATHGGQPEKTQCF.

J is TRBJ2-7 and V is TRBV7-2, with unresolved D. CDR1 is SGHTA, CDR2 FQGNSA, per germline. The CDR3 extends over 15 amino acids. V gave up 2 bases and J gave up 2 bases, with 13 bases separating them. CDR3: CASSLLKGTTYEQYF. The CDR3 DNA is TGTGCCAGCAGCTTATTGAAGGGTACCACCTACGAGCAGTACTTC.

The table lists this clonotype with many counts. This chain joins TRBV6-1 and TRBJ2-2; D may correspond to TRBD1 or TRBD2 (6 bases each). V lost 6 bases, J lost 2 bases, and 16 bases lay in between. The germline CDR1 and CDR2 sequences are MNHNS and SASEGT. This CDR3 spans 16 amino acids. As DNA, the CDR3 is TGTGCCAGCAGGACGATGCGGGACACAAACACCGGGGAGCTGTTTTTT. It specifies CASRTMRDTNTGELFF.

The chain has TRBV4-1 and TRBJ2-3; D remains ambiguous. The CDR3 consists of 18 residues. Germline lookup yields CDR1 MGHRA and CDR2 YSYEKL. Trimming stripped 0 bases from V and 8 bases from J, with 24 bases between. CDR3 nucleotides: TGCGCCAGCAGCCAAGATGGAGTGCGAGACTCCAACAAAGGTACGCAGTATTTT. It encodes CASSQDGVRDSNKGTQYF.

This clonotype was observed a handful of times. The chain links TRBV3-1 to TRBJ2-7; tentatively, D is TRBD1 (6 bases). Deletions cut 5 bases from V and 3 bases from J, with 11 bases between. Germline CDR1 reads LGHDT; CDR2 reads YNNKEL (reference sequence). This CDR3 has 13 amino acids. The CDR3 nucleotides read TGTGCCAGCAGCAGCAGGGGTCTCTACGAGCAGTACTTC. Amino acid sequence: CASSSRGLYEQYF.

This clonotype has a count of ten or more. Here the CDR3 reads CSARPPTSGSPDTQYF. The CDR3 bases are TGCAGTGCTAGGCCCCCGACTAGCGGTTCTCCAGATACGCAGTATTTT. This chain links TRBV20-1 with TRBJ2-3; TRBD2 aligns across 9 bases. The CDR3 sequence is 16 residues long. The ends lost 3 bases at V and 4 bases at J; junction bases unmatched: 11. Germline CDR1 reads DFQATT; CDR2 reads SNEGSKA (reference sequence).

The table lists this clonotype with many counts. This chain uses TRBV6-1 with TRBJ2-7; D call uncertain. Germline CDR1 is MNHNS and CDR2 is SASEGT. V lost 0 bases, J lost 4 bases, and 10 bases lay in between. This CDR3 contains 14 residues. The CDR3 loop reads CASSEAPGLYEQYF. CDR3 DNA: TGTGCCAGCAGTGAAGCCCCGGGCCTATACGAGCAGTACTTC.

In its sample, this clonotype was seen many times. This sequence joins TRBV4-1 and TRBJ1-5, with TRBD1 as a possible D gene (6 bases). The CDR3 covers 16 residues. The V gene's germline CDR1 is MGHRA and CDR2 YSYEKL. V was cut by 0 bases and J by 7 bases, with 16 bases left in between. CDR3 sequence reads: CASSQEGGGMRQPQHF. The CDR3 coding sequence is TGCGCCAGCAGCCAAGAAGGGGGGGGGATGAGGCAGCCCCAGCATTTT.

Comments on this clonotype: One end of the junction is discordant with germline, which a read error may explain. The V call is TRBV28, the J call TRBJ2-1, with 14 bases matching TRBD2. Germline V CDR1 and CDR2: MDHEN, SYDVKM. This CDR3 is 17 amino acids long. The CDR3 bases are TGTTCCAGCAGTCCCAGACTAGCGGGAGGGCCCTTGGGTGAGCAGTTATTC. Protein product: CSSSPRLAGGPLGEQLF.

The J gene is TRBJ2-3, the V gene TRBV29-1; 12 bases align to TRBD2. CDR3 length: 16 residues. CDR1 is SQVTM, CDR2 ANQGSEA, per germline. V gave up 6 bases and J gave up 4 bases; unmatched junction bases: 11. The CDR3 DNA reads TGCAGCGTGACGTTCACCCTAGCGGGAGGGGCAGATACGCAGTATTTT. Translation gives CSVTFTLAGGADTQYF.

This clonotype has more than one count but fewer than ten. The chain uses TRBV3-1 and TRBJ1-2; D is unresolved. Germline V lookup: CDR1 LGHDT, CDR2 YNNKEL (reference sequence). The V gene lost 2 bases and the J gene lost 6 bases, with 7 bases spanning the gap. The CDR3 has 12 amino acids. In DNA, the CDR3 is TGTGCCAGCAGCCAAAGCACCAATGGCTACACCTTC. Translation: CASSQSTNGYTF. The variable domain in full, completed from reference TRBV3-1 and TRBJ1-2, reads DTAVSQTPKYLVTQMGNDKSIKCEQNLGHDTMYWYKQDSKKFLKIMFSYNNKELIINETVPNRFSPKSPDKAHLNLHINSLELGDSAVYFCASSQSTNGYTFGSGTRLTVV.

To note about this clonotype: A much more abundant neighbour one base away suggests this may be a read error. V usage is TRBV19 and J usage is TRBJ1-1; D gene unclear. Per germline, CDR1 LNHDA and CDR2 SQIVND (reference sequence). The V end was cut by 4 bases, the J end by 4 bases, with 13 bases between. The CDR3 is made up of 14 amino acids. CDR3 sequence (DNA): TGTGCCAGTAGTAAAACGGGGAAAGTCACTGAAGCTTTCTTT. This codes for CASSKTGKVTEAFF.

As for this clonotype: A much bigger clone sits one base away, suggesting this may be a read error. The chain links TRBV9 to TRBJ2-3; D is unclear. Germline CDR1 SGDLS, CDR2 YYNGEE. The CDR3 totals 14 residues. The germline V and J ends were trimmed by 0 bases and 6 bases, with 11 bases remaining between them. DNA for the CDR3: TGTGCCAGCAGCGTAGGAGTCCGCGAGGATACGCAGTATTTT. Translating gives CASSVGVREDTQYF.

With respect to this clonotype: This may be a read error: a much more frequent sequence differs by one nucleotide. The CDR3 DNA reads TGTGCCAGTAGTCCCCGGACAGGGCTATTACGGTTCTTC. It encodes CASSPRTGLLRFF. V and J are TRBV19 and TRBJ2-1; 8 positions match TRBD1. V was pared by 5 bases and J by 15 bases, with 12 bases of the junction left unmatched. Germline V gene data show CDR1 as LNHDA and CDR2 as SQIVND (reference sequence). The CDR3 is 13 residues long.

The rearrangement links TRBV6-5 to TRBJ2-7; 10 bases agree with TRBD2. There are 15 residues in the CDR3. Trimming removed 3 bases from V and 7 bases from J; junction bases left unmatched: 9. Germline CDR1 is MNHEY and CDR2 is SVGAGI. DNA for the CDR3: TGTGCCAGCAGTTATCGGCTAGCGGGAGTTGGTGAGCAGTACTTC. It yields the protein CASSYRLAGVGEQYF.

This chain uses TRBV20-1 with TRBJ2-5, with TRBD2 matching 8 bases. The CDR3 totals 15 residues. V dropped 3 bases and J dropped 2; count of bases not matched to a gene: 8. Germline V gene sequence: CDR1 DFQATT, CDR2 SNEGSKA (reference sequence). Here the CDR3 reads CSARGTSGLQETQYF. The DNA for the CDR3 is TGCAGTGCTAGGGGTACTAGCGGCCTTCAAGAGACCCAGTACTTC.

This clonotype was seen repeatedly, ten times or more. The CDR3 loop is CASRAGIITDTQYF. CDR3 sequence (DNA): TGTGCCAGCAGAGCGGGGATCATCACAGATACGCAGTATTTT. The V call is TRBV2, the J call TRBJ2-3, with 7 positions matching TRBD2. Trimming took 6 bases from V and 2 from J; bases not matched to a gene: 5. CDR1 is SNHLY and CDR2 is FYNNEI in the germline V gene. This CDR3 contains 14 residues.

The chain links TRBV18 to TRBJ2-7; D remains unclear. Trimming removed 4 bases from V and 1 base from J, with 8 bases in between. This CDR3 has 13 residues. The germline V gene has CDR1 KGHSH and CDR2 LQKENI. The CDR3 DNA follows: TGTGCCAGCTCACTAGCCCTATCCTACGAGCAGTACTTC. Translating it yields CASSLALSYEQYF.

The V gene is TRBV3-1, the J gene TRBJ2-3, with a possible D match to TRBD2 (5 bases). Germline CDR1 reads LGHDT; CDR2 reads YNNKEL (reference sequence). The germline V and J ends were trimmed by 1 base and 0 bases, with 14 bases remaining between them. The CDR3 runs 17 residues. The CDR3 is CASSQAGGFNSTDTQYF. The CDR3 region has the DNA TGTGCCAGCAGCCAAGCTGGCGGGTTCAATAGCACAGATACGCAGTATTTT.

This clonotype has at least ten counts. The J gene is TRBJ2-5, the V gene TRBV20-1, with no clear D. Germline V gene lookup returns CDR1 DFQATT and CDR2 SNEGSKA (reference sequence). V dropped 2 bases and J dropped 1 base, with 5 bases sitting between them. This CDR3 contains 12 residues. Here the CDR3 reads CSARHTQETQYF. DNA of the CDR3: TGCAGTGCTAGACACACCCAAGAGACCCAGTACTTC.